Below, one TCR beta chain is given with its context. The target antigen is unknown. This sample is drawn from a study of T cell responses to AZD1222 COVID-19 vaccine. General observations from the study: Receipt of two AZD1222 doses was followed by a rise in Spike-specific TCR breadth and depth. Baseline serology detected seropositivity in only six AZD1222 recipients. The peak T cell response came first, and repertoires were sampled only after it. Unmutated variant regions reportedly attract nearly half of all spike-specific TCRs.

The protocol was immunoSEQ multiplex PCR, while the TCRdb copy is restricted to in-frame clones and leaves out a portion. The data contain 100,000 to 150,000 clones, 80% to 90% of them singletons. Germline loops: CDR1 SGHRS, CDR2 YFSETQ. J was trimmed by 5 bases and V by 1 base; bases with no gene match: 7. The CDR3 sequence is 16 residues long. The gene calls are TRBV5-1 and TRBJ2-7; 12 nucleotides align to TRBD1. Sample: peripheral blood, taken on day 0 of AZD1222 vaccination. The clonotype was recovered from an adult in good health. The CDR3 DNA reads as TGCGCCAGCAGCTTGTTCGGGACAGGGGGCAACAACGAGCAGTACTTC. This encodes CASSLFGTGGNNEQYF.